What follows describes a single T cell receptor beta chain. The sample is drawn from a study of blood T cell repertoires in COVID-19. TCRdb's table, derived via immunoSEQ multiplex PCR, lists solely in-frame clones and lacks some. Of 87,000 or so clones listed, approximately 82% were seen once; the top ten hold approximately 2.3%. Trimming left V 5 bases short and J 1 base short, with 8 bases between. CDR1 and CDR2 (germline): SNHLY, FYNNEI. CDR3 length equals 14 residues. The clonotype was recovered from a woman in her 70s with acute or convalescent COVID-19. Sequenced sample: peripheral blood. The V and J genes are TRBV2 and TRBJ1-4; unclear D gene. This CDR3 reads CASSPYLTNEKLFF. The CDR3 DNA reads TGTGCCAGCAGTCCTTATTTAACTAATGAAAAACTGTTTTTT. Full variable domain (missing parts from reference TRBV2 and TRBJ1-4): EPEVTQTPSHQVTQMGQEVILRCVPISNHLYFYWYRQILGQKVEFLVSFYNNEISEKSEIFDDQFSVERPDGSNFTLKIRSTKLEDSAMYFCASSPYLTNEKLFFGSGTQLSVL.